Detailed here is one TCR beta chain. Original methodology: Amplification of reference gene primers was used by the study to estimate nucleated cell counts. TCRdb keeps only in-frame clones here, not all; method: immunoSEQ multiplex PCR. V, J and clone size were drawn from that table, and D and trimming were deduced from the DNA. The sample contains 65,000 to 85,000 clones, approximately 80% of which appear only once. Trimming removed 1 base from V and 0 bases from J, with 13 bases in between. Germline-derived CDR1 and CDR2 are MDHEN and SYDVKM. This CDR3 region has 17 residues. The data originate from a study of blood T cell repertoires in COVID-19. Turning to the study itself: Sources were T cells, B-cell-depleted T cells, or PBMCs; the material itself was cDNA or gDNA.

The specimen was peripheral blood. The V and J genes are TRBV28 and TRBJ2-1; perhaps TRBD1 as D (5 bases). The sequence was obtained from a woman in her sixties or seventies with acute or convalescent COVID-19. The CDR3, as DNA: TGTGCCAGCAGTTTATCTATGGGGCCAACCTCCTACAATGAGCAGTTCTTC. Amino acids: CASSLSMGPTSYNEQFF.